Shown below are 21 T cell receptor beta chains from a single sample sequenced in a study of CD8 T cells in ankylosing spondylitis (dated by TCRdb to 2016 to 2017). Library prep was done by 5' RACE. Sequencing was performed on an Illumina HiSeq 2500. The public reads were run again by TCRdb, first through fastp at Q25 and then through MiXCR, and only productive beta chains were kept. CDR3 protein duplicates are merged, each entry listing the most common genes and DNA. The sample contains hundreds of thousands of distinct CDR3 sequences, 20% to 30% of them found a single time. Jointly, the top ten make up approximately 6.6% of the sample. Sequenced material: blood, either unsorted or a sorted T cell fraction (not recorded which). These TCRs come from a male donor with ankylosing spondylitis or in good health (not recorded which).

This clonotype was observed at least ten times. The J gene is TRBJ2-7, the V gene TRBV27, with a tentative D call TRBD1 (6 bases). The germline V gene has CDR1 MNHEY and CDR2 SMNVEV (reference sequence). Trimming took 3 bases from V and 2 from J, leaving 8 bases between them. The CDR3 loop spans 13 amino acids. The CDR3 loop reads CASSFTGTYEQYF. DNA of the CDR3: TGTGCCAGCAGTTTCACAGGGACCTACGAGCAGTACTTC.

This clonotype was counted a few times. DNA for the CDR3: TGCAGTGCTAGTTTGAGCGGGAAGTCCTACAATGAGCAGTTCTTC. Translated, it gives CSASLSGKSYNEQFF. The rearrangement uses TRBV20-1 and TRBJ2-1, with 7 bases aligning to TRBD2. The CDR3 loop spans 15 amino acids. Germline lookup yields CDR1 DFQATT and CDR2 SNEGSKA (reference sequence). Trimming removed 3 bases from V and 1 base from J; junction bases left unmatched: 6.

This clonotype was recorded at least ten times. The V call is TRBV10-3, the J call TRBJ2-3; perhaps TRBD1 as D (6 bases). V was cut by 5 bases and J by 3 bases, with 9 bases left in between. CDR1 is ENHRY, CDR2 SYGVKD, per germline. This CDR3 is 13 amino acids long. In DNA form, the CDR3 reads TGTGCCATCAGTACAGGGTGGACAGATACGCAGTATTTT. Translated, it gives CAISTGWTDTQYF.

This rearrangement joins TRBV10-3 to TRBJ1-2, with unresolved D. This CDR3 comprises 14 residues. Germline values: CDR1 ENHRY, CDR2 SYGVKD. Trimming stripped 9 bases from V and 1 base from J, with 15 bases between. Here the CDR3 DNA reads TGTGCCATAGGAGCCCTCAACCATAACTATGGCTACACCTTC. This encodes CAIGALNHNYGYTF.

The rearrangement links TRBV7-2 to TRBJ2-7, with 13 positions matching TRBD2. CDR1 and CDR2 from the germline V gene are SGHTA and FQGNSA. V dropped 1 base and J dropped 4; count of bases not matched to a gene: 4. The CDR3 runs to 16 residues. This CDR3 reads CASSLGGTSGNYEQYF. CDR3 nucleotides: TGTGCCAGCAGCTTAGGTGGGACTAGCGGGAATTACGAGCAGTACTTC.

Many counts were recorded for this clonotype. The rearrangement links TRBV5-6 to TRBJ2-2; D gene uncertain. The germline CDR1 and CDR2 sequences are SGHDT and YYEEEE. V was cut by 1 base and J by 6 bases, with 7 bases left in between. CDR3 length: 13 residues. Here the CDR3 reads CASSLQQSGELFF. The CDR3 DNA reads TGTGCCAGCAGCTTGCAGCAGTCCGGGGAGCTGTTTTTT. Combining the CDR3 with reference TRBV5-6 and TRBJ2-2 gives the whole variable domain DAGVTQSPTHLIKTRGQQVTLRCSPKSGHDTVSWYQQALGQGPQFIFQYYEEEERQRGNFPDRFSGHQFPNYSSELNVNALLLGDSALYLCASSLQQSGELFFGEGSRLTVL.

This clonotype was seen only a few times. CDR3 DNA: TGCAGTGCTGGACGGGCGAGGGCAGATACGCAGTATTTT. Protein sequence: CSAGRARADTQYF. The chain links TRBV20-1 to TRBJ2-3, with D possibly matching TRBD2 (5 bases). Germline assignment: CDR1 DFQATT and CDR2 SNEGSKA (reference sequence). CDR3 length: 13 amino acids. The V end was cut by 5 bases, the J end by 4 bases, with 13 bases between.

The chain links TRBV18 to TRBJ2-7, with 13 bases that match TRBD2. Germline trimming cut 6 bases from V and 1 base from J; bases unmatched to any gene: 6. The CDR3 is 16 residues long. Per the germline V gene, CDR1 is KGHSH and CDR2 is LQKENI. CDR3 amino acids: CASSQTSGRISYEQYF. As DNA, the CDR3 is TGTGCCAGCTCTCAGACTAGCGGGAGGATTTCCTACGAGCAGTACTTC.

There are many counts of this clonotype. The CDR3 DNA is TGTGCCAGCAGCGCGGATTTCTCTGGAAACACCATATATTTT. Protein sequence: CASSADFSGNTIYF. J is TRBJ1-3 and V is TRBV5-5; no clear D. V was trimmed by 4 bases and J by 0 bases, leaving 8 bases between them. Germline CDR1 is SGHKS and CDR2 is YYEKEE (reference sequence). This CDR3 comprises 14 residues.

V is TRBV7-2 and J is TRBJ2-1; 14 nucleotides line up with TRBD2. The V gene's germline CDR1 is SGHTA and CDR2 FQGNSA. V was pared by 5 bases and J by 8 bases, with 5 bases of the junction left unmatched. The CDR3 contains 15 residues. The CDR3 region is CASSPGLAGADEQFF. Here the CDR3 DNA reads TGTGCCAGCAGCCCGGGACTAGCGGGAGCGGATGAGCAGTTCTTC.

This clonotype was picked up a small number of times. The chain has TRBV20-1 and TRBJ2-3; 11 bases are shared with TRBD2. The CDR3 contains 17 residues. Trimming took 6 bases from V and 0 from J; bases not matched to a gene: 11. Germline CDR1 and CDR2: DFQATT and SNEGSKA (reference sequence). CDR3 loop: CSALPLAGGPSTDTQYF. In DNA form, the CDR3 reads TGCAGTGCCCTCCCCCTAGCGGGAGGACCTAGCACAGATACGCAGTATTTT.

This clonotype was counted many times. This chain joins TRBV5-1 and TRBJ2-2; TRBD2 aligns across 9 bases. Per germline, CDR1 SGHRS and CDR2 YFSETQ. The CDR3 sequence is 16 residues long. The V and J ends lost 0 bases and 6 bases, in that order; junction bases with no gene match: 6. The CDR3 is CASSLVRTSEAGELFF. The CDR3 coding sequence is TGCGCCAGCAGCTTGGTCAGGACTAGCGAAGCCGGGGAGCTGTTTTTT.

This clonotype was recorded a few times. Its ends do not fully match the called genes, so a read error is possible. V gene TRBV20-1 combines with J gene TRBJ2-5, with a tentative D call TRBD1 (6 bases). The CDR3 extends over 14 amino acids. Germline assignment: CDR1 DFQATT and CDR2 SNEGSKA (reference sequence). DNA of the CDR3: TGCAGTGCTAGTATAGGGGGATACCAAGGGACCCAGTACTTC. Its translation is CSASIGGYQGTQYF.

This clonotype has more than one count but fewer than ten. The genes are TRBV20-1 and TRBJ2-1; 7 bases fit TRBD2. This CDR3 has 16 amino acids. Per the germline V gene, CDR1 is DFQATT and CDR2 is SNEGSKA (reference sequence). V lost 6 bases, J lost 1 base, and 12 bases stayed unmatched. Here the CDR3 reads CSAYGRSGDSYNEQFF. CDR3 in DNA: TGCAGTGCGTACGGTAGAAGCGGGGATTCCTACAATGAGCAGTTCTTC.

At least ten counts were recorded for this clonotype. This chain joins TRBV5-1 and TRBJ2-7, with a possible D match to TRBD1 (6 bases). The CDR3 runs 12 residues. CDR1 SGHRS and CDR2 YFSETQ come from the germline V gene. V was pared by 3 bases and J by 5 bases, with 9 bases between. The CDR3 loop reads CASSSGQNEQYF. CDR3 DNA sequence: TGCGCCAGCAGCTCCGGACAGAACGAGCAGTACTTC.

There are many counts of this clonotype. The V and J genes are TRBV4-1 and TRBJ2-5; weak D call: TRBD2 (7 bases). The V gene's germline CDR1 is MGHRA and CDR2 YSYEKL. The CDR3 is 16 amino acids. V was pared by 6 bases and J by 1 base, with 18 bases between. The CDR3 nucleotides are TGCGCCAGCAGTCTAAGGGAGGGGGGGGGCCAAGAGACCCAGTACTTC. It is translated as CASSLREGGGQETQYF.

There are many counts of this clonotype. The rearrangement joins TRBV5-1 to TRBJ2-7; 7 bases line up with TRBD1. Germline CDR1 reads SGHRS; CDR2 reads YFSETQ. V dropped 1 base and J dropped 2; count of bases not matched to a gene: 6. The CDR3 is made up of 15 amino acids. The CDR3 DNA sequence: TGCGCCAGCAGCTTGTTGGGGACAGCGACCTACGAGCAGTACTTC. This translates into CASSLLGTATYEQYF. Based on the CDR3 plus reference TRBV5-1 and TRBJ2-7, the full variable domain is KAGVTQTPRYLIKTRGQQVTLSCSPISGHRSVSWYQQTPGQGLQFLFEYFSETQRNKGNFPGRFSGRQFSNSRSEMNVSTLELGDSALYLCASSLLGTATYEQYFGPGTRLTVT.

This clonotype was detected once. The J gene is TRBJ2-7, the V gene TRBV7-6; 7 bases agree with TRBD1. This CDR3 has 18 residues. Germline CDR1 reads SGHVS; CDR2 reads FNYEAQ. J lost 1 base, V lost 8 bases, and 20 bases had no gene match. The CDR3 region is CASGRKGTASFESYEQYF. The DNA of the CDR3 is TGTGCCAGCGGCCGCAAAGGGACAGCCAGTTTTGAGTCCTACGAGCAGTACTTC.

This clonotype showed up just a few times. The rearrangement links TRBV20-1 to TRBJ2-5; D not certain. CDR1 and CDR2 (germline): DFQATT, SNEGSKA (reference sequence). The CDR3 consists of 12 residues. Deletions cut 6 bases from V and 2 bases from J, with 10 bases between. CDR3 in DNA: TGCAGTGCCCCCAGACGGCAAGAGACCCAGTACTTC. Translated: CSAPRRQETQYF.

The chain uses TRBV20-1 and TRBJ1-5; D might be TRBD1 (5 bases). The CDR3 consists of 16 residues. V lost 0 bases, J lost 1 base, and 13 bases lay in between. In germline, CDR1 is DFQATT, CDR2 SNEGSKA (reference sequence). CDR3 DNA: TGCAGTGCTAGAGATTTAGCGGGGGGGAGCAATCAGCCCCAGCATTTT. Protein: CSARDLAGGSNQPQHF.

The chain carries TRBV20-1 and TRBJ2-2; no definite D call. Trimming pared 2 bases from V and 2 bases from J, leaving 18 bases between. The germline V gene has CDR1 DFQATT and CDR2 SNEGSKA (reference sequence). CDR3 length: 17 residues. The CDR3 region is CSARPGRAALNTGELFF. Written as DNA, the CDR3 is TGCAGTGCTAGACCAGGCCGGGCCGCCCTAAACACCGGGGAGCTGTTTTTT.